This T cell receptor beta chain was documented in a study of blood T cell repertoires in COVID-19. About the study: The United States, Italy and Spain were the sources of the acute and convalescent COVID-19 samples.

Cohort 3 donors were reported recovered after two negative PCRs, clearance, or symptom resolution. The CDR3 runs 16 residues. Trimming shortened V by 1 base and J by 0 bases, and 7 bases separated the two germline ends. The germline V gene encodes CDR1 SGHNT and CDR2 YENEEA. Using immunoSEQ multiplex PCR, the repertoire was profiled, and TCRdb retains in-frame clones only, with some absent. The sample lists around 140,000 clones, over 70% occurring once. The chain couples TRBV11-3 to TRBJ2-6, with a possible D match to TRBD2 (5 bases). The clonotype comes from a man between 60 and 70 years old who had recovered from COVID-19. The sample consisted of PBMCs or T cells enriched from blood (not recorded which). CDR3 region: CASSLGRGSGANVLTF. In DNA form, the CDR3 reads TGTGCCAGCAGCTTAGGTCGGGGCTCTGGGGCCAACGTCCTGACTTTC.